The source of this T cell receptor (beta chain) is a study of regulatory dendritic cells for organ transplantation. General study points: Mature dendritic cells appeared to drive more memory CD8+ clonal expansion than regulatory ones. Memory T cells were less diverse than naive, with memory CD8+ most oligoclonal.

The repertoire was sequenced with immunoSEQ multiplex PCR; TCRdb's copy has only in-frame clones and lacks some. The sample records about 20,000 clones, roughly 85% being singletons. The CDR3 sequence is 15 residues long. Trimming cost V 0 bases and J 1 base, with 8 bases left between them. CDR1 SGHTS and CDR2 YDEGEE come from the germline V gene. Concerning this clone: The antigen is unknown.

Sorted T cells were CFSE-labeled and cultured 4 to 5 days with allogeneic regulatory or mature dendritic cells at 1:10. Input material: naive CD4+ T cells from blood cultured with regulatory dendritic cells. The subset here: CD45RA+ naive T cells. The sequence was obtained from a human donor in good health. The chain couples TRBV5-8 to TRBJ1-5; no firm D call. CDR3 residues: CASSLGQSSNQPQHF. In DNA, the CDR3 is TGTGCCAGCAGCTTGGGGCAGTCCAGCAATCAGCCCCAGCATTTT.